A single sample is the source of the 30 T cell receptor beta chains below, sequenced in a study of cytomegalovirus exposure and HLA in healthy donors. Researchers ran the PCR with 60 Vbeta and 13 Jbeta primers. Clones were read by immunoSEQ multiplex PCR, and TCRdb kept only the in-frame ones, dropping some. The sample records about 160,000 clones, 84% being singletons. Source material: PBMCs. The receptors were gathered from a man in his thirties or forties in good health and CMV-seronegative.

This clone was detected once. The chain uses TRBV6-6 and TRBJ2-5, with D possibly being TRBD1 (6 bases). This CDR3 spans 15 amino acids. V shed 0 bases and J shed 5 bases, with 13 bases lying between them. Germline V gene sequence: CDR1 MNHNY, CDR2 SVGAGI (reference sequence). The CDR3 region has the DNA TGTGCCAGCAGTTACTCAGCAGGGGCTGTGGAGACCCAGTACTTC. Protein sequence: CASSYSAGAVETQYF.

This rearrangement joins TRBV19 to TRBJ1-1, with TRBD1 matching over 7 bases. The J segment lost 12 bases and the V segment lost 6 bases, leaving 19 bases of the junction unmatched. This CDR3 has 15 residues. Germline assignment: CDR1 LNHDA and CDR2 SQIVND (reference sequence). CDR3 nucleotide sequence: TGTGCCAGTAGAACCACTCTTGGCAGGGGGATTGGGACTTTCTTT. Translation gives CASRTTLGRGIGTFF. Together with reference TRBV19 and TRBJ1-1, the CDR3 gives the full variable domain: DGGITQSPKYLFRKEGQNVTLSCEQNLNHDAMYWYRQDPGQGLRLIYYSQIVNDFQKGDIAEGYSVSREKKESFPLTVTSAQKNPTAFYLCASRTTLGRGIGTFFGQGTRLTVV.

CDR3 bases: TGTGCCAGCAGCCCCCCCAGGCGGGTAGAGACCCAGTACTTC. Its protein product is CASSPPRRVETQYF. This chain joins TRBV11-3 and TRBJ2-5, with D perhaps TRBD2 (5 bases). Germline V gene data show CDR1 as SGHNT and CDR2 as YENEEA. Deletions cut 5 bases from V and 4 bases from J, with 14 bases between. CDR3 size: 14 residues. The full variable domain, its missing parts supplied by reference TRBV11-3 and TRBJ2-5, is EAGVVQSPRYKIIEKKQPVAFWCNPISGHNTLYWYLQNLGQGPELLIRYENEEAVDDSQLPKDRFSAERLKGVDSTLKIQPAELGDSAVYLCASSPPRRVETQYFGPGTRLLVL.

The CDR3 coding sequence is TGCGCCAGCAGCAGAACTAGCGGGGGGGTCTTGATCCCAGATACGCAGTATTTT. Amino acid sequence: CASSRTSGGVLIPDTQYF. The chain employs TRBV5-1 and TRBJ2-3, with 13 bases lining up with TRBD2. The length of the CDR3 is 18 residues. Germline V CDR1 and CDR2: SGHRS, YFSETQ. Losses at the gene ends were 4 bases for V and 4 bases for J; bases not matched to a gene: 12.

This chain links TRBV28 with TRBJ2-1, with a weak D call TRBD2 (5 bases). From germline, CDR1 is MDHEN and CDR2 SYDVKM. V lost 2 bases and J 2 bases, leaving 10 bases between the germline ends. The CDR3 loop spans 15 amino acids. CDR3 DNA: TGTGCCAGCAGTTTAACGGGAAACCCCTACAATGAGCAGTTCTTC. Translation gives CASSLTGNPYNEQFF.

The chain combines TRBV10-3 with TRBJ1-5; 7 bases match TRBD1. The germline V gene encodes CDR1 ENHRY and CDR2 SYGVKD. J was trimmed by 3 bases and V by 0 bases; bases with no gene match: 2. There are 15 residues in the CDR3. The CDR3 loop reads CAISESGTDNQPQHF. The CDR3 DNA reads as TGTGCCATCAGTGAGTCCGGGACAGACAATCAGCCCCAGCATTTT.

The chain employs TRBV7-2 and TRBJ2-2; no clear D. V lost 5 bases, J lost 0 bases, and 10 bases lay in between. Germline loops: CDR1 SGHTA, CDR2 FQGNSA. This CDR3 has 15 residues. The CDR3 sequence: CASSPRWTNTGELFF. For the CDR3, the DNA is TGTGCCAGCAGCCCTAGGTGGACGAACACCGGGGAGCTGTTTTTT.

The V and J genes are TRBV4-1 and TRBJ2-3; 8 bases map to TRBD1. The trim removed 5 bases at V and 4 bases at J, leaving 8 bases unmatched. The CDR3 loop spans 15 amino acids. Germline V gene lookup returns CDR1 MGHRA and CDR2 YSYEKL. This chain's CDR3 is CASSVGQGTSDTQYF. The CDR3 DNA sequence: TGCGCCAGCAGCGTAGGACAGGGAACCTCAGATACGCAGTATTTT.

The chain carries TRBV5-1 and TRBJ2-1; 9 bases are shared with TRBD2. The CDR3 is made up of 15 amino acids. V shed 0 bases and J 7 bases; nucleotides not matched to a gene: 5. Looked up from germline, CDR1 is SGHRS and CDR2 is YFSETQ. The CDR3 spells CASSLASGTINEQFF. The CDR3 DNA follows: TGCGCCAGCAGCTTGGCTAGCGGGACCATTAATGAGCAGTTCTTC. The variable domain in full, completed from reference TRBV5-1 and TRBJ2-1, reads KAGVTQTPRYLIKTRGQQVTLSCSPISGHRSVSWYQQTPGQGLQFLFEYFSETQRNKGNFPGRFSGRQFSNSRSEMNVSTLELGDSALYLCASSLASGTINEQFFGPGTRLTVL.

This clone was found once. The genes are TRBV2 and TRBJ1-1, with D perhaps TRBD1 (6 bases). CDR1 SNHLY and CDR2 FYNNEI come from the germline V gene. The CDR3 spans 14 residues. V dropped 5 bases and J dropped 1 base, with 11 bases sitting between them. The CDR3 DNA is TGTGCCAGCAGTTGGGACATCGAGAACACTGAAGCTTTCTTT. Protein sequence: CASSWDIENTEAFF.

The gene calls are TRBV4-1 and TRBJ1-5; D not certain. CDR1 is MGHRA and CDR2 is YSYEKL in the germline V gene. V lost 4 bases to trimming and J lost 0 bases, with 13 bases between them. This CDR3 contains 16 residues. The CDR3 coding sequence is TGCGCCAGCAGCCCCCGTGTCGTCTATAGCAATCAGCCCCAGCATTTT. It is translated as CASSPRVVYSNQPQHF.

The chain couples TRBV4-1 to TRBJ2-1; tentatively, D is TRBD2 (6 bases). Trimming shortened V by 0 bases and J by 5 bases, and 14 bases separated the two germline ends. This CDR3 contains 16 residues. Per the germline V gene, CDR1 is MGHRA and CDR2 is YSYEKL. The CDR3 protein is CASSQEIVAGNNEQFF. DNA for the CDR3: TGCGCCAGCAGCCAAGAAATAGTCGCGGGAAACAATGAGCAGTTCTTC.

The chain joins TRBV7-2 to TRBJ1-1; D uncertain. The CDR3 contains 11 residues. Germline V gene data show CDR1 as SGHTA and CDR2 as FQGNSA. Trimming took 5 bases from V and 11 from J, leaving 12 bases between them. The CDR3 DNA reads as TGTGCCAGCAGCGGAGCCTCCTACGCTTTCTTT. Translating gives CASSGASYAFF.

The chain has TRBV29-1 and TRBJ1-2, with a weak D call TRBD1 (5 bases). The CDR3 consists of 14 residues. V shed 3 bases and J shed 7 bases, with 18 bases lying between them. Germline V gene lookup returns CDR1 SQVTM and CDR2 ANQGSEA. The CDR3 sequence: CSVDMGPGFSGYTF. CDR3 DNA sequence: TGCAGCGTTGACATGGGGCCCGGCTTCTCTGGCTACACCTTC.

This chain links TRBV6-6 with TRBJ2-1; 9 bases match TRBD1. CDR1 is MNHNY, CDR2 SVGAGI, per germline (reference sequence). J gave up 9 bases and V 5 bases, and 14 bases lay outside the gene matches. This CDR3 is built from 16 residues. The CDR3 region is CASSLPTDRGMGEQFF. In nucleotides, the CDR3 is TGTGCCAGCAGTCTACCTACGGACAGGGGCATGGGTGAGCAGTTCTTC.

This sequence joins TRBV2 and TRBJ1-5; 7 nucleotides line up with TRBD1. Trimming removed 4 bases from V and 0 bases from J; junction bases left unmatched: 3. This CDR3 spans 15 amino acids. CDR1 SNHLY and CDR2 FYNNEI come from the germline V gene. CDR3 sequence (DNA): TGTGCCAGCAGTGGGGACAGTTATAGCAATCAGCCCCAGCATTTT. This sequence encodes CASSGDSYSNQPQHF.

J is TRBJ2-3 and V is TRBV7-6, with a possible D match to TRBD2 (6 bases). CDR1 SGHVS and CDR2 FNYEAQ come from the germline V gene. The CDR3 has 16 residues. V was pared by 2 bases and J by 2 bases, with 14 bases between. The CDR3 bases are TGTGCCAGCAGCTTATATCGGGGGACCTACACAGATACGCAGTATTTT. This gives the protein CASSLYRGTYTDTQYF.

In its sample, this clone was seen once. The chain links TRBV10-1 to TRBJ2-3; 7 bases match TRBD1. The V gene end was trimmed by 10 bases and the J gene end by 5 bases; junction bases not matched to a gene: 9. The germline V gene has CDR1 WNHNN and CDR2 SYGVQD (reference sequence). The CDR3 runs 13 residues. Written as DNA, the CDR3 is TGCGCCATCTTAGAGGGGGCGGTAGATACGCAGTATTTT. Protein sequence: CAILEGAVDTQYF.

The V and J genes are TRBV19 and TRBJ1-4; 11 nucleotides agree with TRBD1. The CDR3 has 13 amino acids. Trimming took 5 bases from V and 8 from J; bases not matched to a gene: 1. Germline V gives CDR1 LNHDA, CDR2 SQIVND (reference sequence). CDR3 in amino acids: CASSGTGGEKLFF. In DNA, the CDR3 is TGTGCCAGTAGTGGGACAGGGGGGGAAAAACTGTTTTTT.

This chain uses TRBV30 with TRBJ2-1, with 13 bases lining up with TRBD2. The CDR3 is made up of 14 amino acids. Trimming at V came to 3 bases and at J to 9 bases, leaving 5 bases not matched to a gene. Germline V lookup: CDR1 GTSNPN, CDR2 SVGIG (reference sequence). The DNA of the CDR3 is TGTGCCTGGAGCAGAACTAGCGGGAGGGGTGAGCAGTTCTTC. This translates into CAWSRTSGRGEQFF.

V is TRBV5-6 and J is TRBJ2-7; 7 nucleotides line up with TRBD1. V lost 0 bases to trimming and J lost 4 bases; unmatched junction nucleotides: 4. From germline, CDR1 is SGHDT and CDR2 YYEEEE. CDR3 length: 14 residues. CDR3 sequence: CASSLGGGWYEQYF. CDR3 DNA: TGTGCCAGCAGCTTGGGAGGGGGCTGGTACGAGCAGTACTTC.

The gene calls are TRBV5-4 and TRBJ2-1; 16 bases align to TRBD2. Germline loops: CDR1 SGHNT, CDR2 YYREEE (reference sequence). J lost 1 base, V lost 2 bases, and 6 bases had no gene match. CDR3 length equals 19 residues. For the CDR3, the DNA is TGTGCCAGCAGCTTCTCGGGACTAGCGGGAGGGACTTCCTACAATGAGCAGTTCTTC. Its protein product is CASSFSGLAGGTSYNEQFF.

The rearrangement uses TRBV14 and TRBJ2-5, with 8 positions matching TRBD2. The CDR3 is 17 residues long. Looked up from germline, CDR1 is SGHDN and CDR2 is FVKESK. The V gene end was trimmed by 4 bases and the J gene end by 2 bases; junction bases not matched to a gene: 12. The CDR3 protein is CASSLGLVGGSQETQYF. CDR3 DNA sequence: TGTGCCAGCAGCCTGGGACTAGTGGGGGGATCACAAGAGACCCAGTACTTC. Based on the CDR3 plus reference TRBV14 and TRBJ2-5, the full variable domain is EAGVTQFPSHSVIEKGQTVTLRCDPISGHDNLYWYRRVMGKEIKFLLHFVKESKQDESGMPNNRFLAERTGGTYSTLKVQPAELEDSGVYFCASSLGLVGGSQETQYFGPGTRLLVL.

The rearrangement joins TRBV7-3 to TRBJ1-2; 7 positions agree with TRBD1. CDR3 length: 13 residues. Germline assignment: CDR1 SGHTA and CDR2 FQGTGA. The junction had 3 bases not matched to a gene; V was cut back by 1 base and J by 7 bases. The CDR3 here is CASSLITGAGYTF. For the CDR3, the DNA is TGTGCCAGCAGCTTAATAACAGGGGCTGGCTACACCTTC. Together with reference TRBV7-3 and TRBJ1-2, the CDR3 gives the full variable domain: GAGVSQTPSNKVTEKGKYVELRCDPISGHTALYWYRQSLGQGPEFLIYFQGTGAADDSGLPNDRFFAVRPEGSVSTLKIQRTERGDSAVYLCASSLITGAGYTFGSGTRLTVV.

The rearrangement uses TRBV7-2 and TRBJ1-1; perhaps TRBD1 as D (6 bases). Trimming pared 5 bases from V and 2 bases from J, leaving 9 bases between. Germline V gives CDR1 SGHTA, CDR2 FQGNSA. CDR3 length equals 13 residues. The CDR3 coding sequence is TGTGCCAGCAGCGGACAGCTTAACACTGAAGCTTTCTTT. Protein product: CASSGQLNTEAFF. Full variable domain (rest looked up from reference TRBV7-2 and TRBJ1-1): GAGVSQSPSNKVTEKGKDVELRCDPISGHTALYWYRQSLGQGLEFLIYFQGNSAPDKSGLPSDRFSAERTGGSVSTLTIQRTQQEDSAVYLCASSGQLNTEAFFGQGTRLTVV.

J is TRBJ2-5 and V is TRBV5-1, with 7 bases matching TRBD1. The CDR3 is 15 residues long. Germline V gene lookup returns CDR1 SGHRS and CDR2 YFSETQ. Germline trimming cut 0 bases from V and 5 bases from J; bases unmatched to any gene: 7. CDR3 region: CASSLDPGQSETQYF. The CDR3 nucleotides are TGCGCCAGCAGCTTGGATCCGGGACAGTCGGAGACCCAGTACTTC.

This clone was seen just once. The chain carries TRBV2 and TRBJ2-3; 11 nucleotides agree with TRBD2. This CDR3 comprises 14 residues. CDR1 SNHLY and CDR2 FYNNEI come from the germline V gene. J gave up 2 bases and V 6 bases, and 1 base lay outside the gene matches. Here the CDR3 reads CASRLAGVTDTQYF. For the CDR3, the DNA is TGTGCCAGCAGACTAGCGGGAGTCACAGATACGCAGTATTTT.

This clone was found once. The chain has TRBV10-2 and TRBJ1-2; a weak D match, TRBD1 (5 bases). CDR1 and CDR2 (germline): WSHSY, SAAADI. Trimming shortened V by 10 bases and J by 0 bases, and 18 bases separated the two germline ends. This CDR3 contains 15 residues. Here the CDR3 DNA reads TGCGCCACCAGCATTTCGGGACTTCCTAACTATGGCTACACCTTC. Protein: CATSISGLPNYGYTF.

The chain uses TRBV9 and TRBJ2-5; D may be TRBD2 (6 bases). Germline CDR1 SGDLS, CDR2 YYNGEE. The CDR3 consists of 14 residues. The V end was cut by 2 bases, the J end by 3 bases, with 11 bases between. This CDR3 is CASSVGGSKETQYF. DNA of the CDR3: TGTGCCAGCAGCGTCGGGGGTTCCAAAGAGACCCAGTACTTC.

This clone was counted only a few times. The V call is TRBV10-1, the J call TRBJ2-3; 9 positions match TRBD2. V shed 3 bases, J shed 3 bases, and the junction held 7 bases outside the gene matches. The germline V gene encodes CDR1 WNHNN and CDR2 SYGVQD (reference sequence). This CDR3 is built from 16 residues. CDR3 residues: CASSERGGRATDTQYF. The CDR3 coding sequence is TGCGCCAGCAGTGAACGGGGCGGGAGGGCAACAGATACGCAGTATTTT.